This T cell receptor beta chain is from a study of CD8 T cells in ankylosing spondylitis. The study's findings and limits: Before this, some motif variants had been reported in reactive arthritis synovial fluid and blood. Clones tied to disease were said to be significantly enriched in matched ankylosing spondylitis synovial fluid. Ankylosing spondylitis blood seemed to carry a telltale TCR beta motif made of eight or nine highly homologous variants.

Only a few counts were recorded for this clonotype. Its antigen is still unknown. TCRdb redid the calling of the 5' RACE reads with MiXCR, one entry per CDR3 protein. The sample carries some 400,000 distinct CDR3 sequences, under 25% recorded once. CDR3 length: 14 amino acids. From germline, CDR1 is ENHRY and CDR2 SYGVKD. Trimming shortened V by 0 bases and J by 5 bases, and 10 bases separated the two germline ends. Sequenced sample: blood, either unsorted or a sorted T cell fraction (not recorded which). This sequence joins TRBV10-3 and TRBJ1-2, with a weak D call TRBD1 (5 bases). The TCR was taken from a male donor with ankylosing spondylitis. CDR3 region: CAISESGREYGYTF. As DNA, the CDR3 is TGTGCCATCAGTGAGTCCGGCAGGGAGTATGGCTACACCTTC.